This paragraph covers one T cell receptor (beta chain) sequence. Its antigen is not yet known. Base qualities are not recorded, but no much larger clone differs from it by a single base. Using a mixed TRB-A/B primer pool, multiplex touch-down PCR amplified rearranged TRB sequences covering the V, D and J segments. Illumina adapters and sample indices were added to the amplicons in two consecutive PCR reactions performed with Phusion HS II polymerase. Amplicons were gel-purified using the NucleoSpin Gel and PCR Clean-up kit and were subsequently checked with Qubit and an Agilent 2100 Bioanalyzer. Sequencing of the libraries was done on an Illumina MiSeq with paired-end, single-indexed 600-cycle runs. As for the original processing: TRB sequences were processed with MiXCR versions 2.12 and 3.0.5. Each unique CDR3 nucleotide sequence was counted as one clone, and only productive sequences with at least two reads were retained. Shannon diversity, evenness, clonality (one minus evenness), and alpha-parameterized diversity profiles from alpha 0 to 5 were included as repertoire metrics. The IGoR algorithm was used to calculate generation probabilities of clones in the paired pre- and post-chemotherapy samples. TCRdb reran the public reads through fastp at Q25 and MiXCR, keeping productive beta chains. Identical CDR3 protein sequences are pooled into one entry, listed with their most common genes and DNA. The V and J calls here are based on TCRdb, not the publication. For this sample the table gives about 13,000 distinct CDR3 sequences, of which under 30% were detected only once. Roughly half of the sample is held by the ten biggest clonotypes.

TCR beta rearrangements were amplified from genomic DNA extracted from peripheral blood rather than from sorted cells or RNA. The germline V gene (reference sequence) supplies CDR1 LNHDA and CDR2 SQIVND. The CDR3 contains 14 residues, cysteine and phenylalanine counted. The read is trimmed to its CDR3 DNA, 42 bases read in frame from base 1. Trimming costs V 8 bases and J 7 bases, and their ends lie 18 bases apart. The data were taken from a study of T cell repertoires in aging, cancer and after chemotherapy (dated by TCRdb to the late 2010s). For context, the study as a whole: The donors fell into six age groups ranging from 30 or younger to 70 or older, and each group had at least three individuals. Alongside under 100 healthy donors serving as a reference group, the cohort included some 210 cancer patients, of whom roughly 92 had hematological cancers and fewer than 130 had solid cancers. TCR repertoires from healthy donor controls were recorded over periods of several months to years and showed clear clonal overlap between repeated samplings. Several million TCR reads were contained in the full dataset. The study profiled peripheral blood TCR beta repertoires from healthy donors and cancer patients to examine immunoaging and T cell reconstitution after chemotherapy.

Overall study outcomes, separate from this receptor: Compared with age-matched healthy donors, untreated patients with either hematological or solid cancers had significantly lower TCR diversity in the blood along with higher clonality. Median generation probability increased over the chemotherapy interval in both cancer cohorts, suggesting repertoire reconstitution through rebound thymic output. The authors noted that the repertoire data do not allow conclusions about immunological memory after chemotherapy. In healthy donors, the drop in TCR diversity with age came mainly from a loss of richness, whereas in cancer patients a loss of evenness also played a part.

What was sequenced was blood. This receptor was identified in a human donor in good health. Recombination joined TRBV19 with TRBJ1-5; TRBD1 might be the D gene, on 6 matching bases. The sequence in DNA is TGTGCCAGTGGTACCTCGGGCAGGGGCCAGCCCCAGCATTTT. It translates to CASGTSGRGQPQHF.